The clone carrying this T cell receptor beta chain was counted ten times or more. An expansion of CD8+CD57+ cells by flow cytometry had been shown in patients chosen for sequencing. TCR beta VDJ combinations and CDR3 sequences were profiled from genomic DNA. TCRdb recomputed calls from the reads with MiXCR, one row per CDR3 protein. This sample has about 54,000 distinct CDR3 sequences; roughly three fifths occur once, and the top ten carry less than 20%. The V gene end was trimmed by 7 bases and the J gene end by 5 bases; junction bases not matched to a gene: 5. The length of the CDR3 is 12 residues. Germline loops: CDR1 SQVTM, CDR2 ANQGSEA. The data derive from a study of CD8+CD57+ T cells in acquired aplastic anemia.

V and J are TRBV29-1 and TRBJ1-1; 9 positions match TRBD1. The clonotype was recovered from a human donor with aplastic anemia. Sequenced material: sorted CD4+, CD8+, or CD8+CD57+ T cells (not recorded which) from PBMCs. The CDR3 reads CSARTGETEAFF. For the CDR3, the DNA is TGCAGCGCCCGGACAGGGGAAACTGAAGCTTTCTTT.